The T cell receptor beta chain under discussion was sequenced for a study of blood T cell repertoires in COVID-19 (dated by TCRdb to the early 2020s). Notes on the research overall: Samples from collaborators originated in the United States, Italy and Spain and spanned both the acute and convalescent phases of COVID-19. The material from the prospective study consisted of cDNA or gDNA derived from T cells, B-cell-depleted T cells, or PBMCs. Subjects who had been exposed to COVID-19, were actively infected with it, or had recovered from it provided the deeply sampled blood TCRbeta repertoires that made up the dataset. The repertoires were released in a freely available public database intended as a resource for research on the immune response to SARS-CoV-2. The samples were drawn from two sources: the first 160 participants of the ongoing ImmuneRACE study, and 950 to 1,500 subjects contributed by 6 global collaborators. The sample metadata nearly always contained a de-identified subject ID, COVID-19 status, age in years and sex. Where available, HLA class I and class II types were taken from metadata supplied by the sample provider and were not determined by assay-based typing.

TCRbeta CDR3 regions were amplified from genomic DNA using the immunoSEQ Assay, a bias-controlled multiplex PCR. On the authors' methods: Within the assay, amplification of reference gene primers was used to estimate how many nucleated cells each sample contained. Sequence reads were collapsed and filtered to measure the absolute abundance of every unique TCRbeta CDR3 rearrangement. For each sample, productive Simpson clonality was calculated as the square root of Simpson's diversity index over productive rearrangements. TCRdb took this table from immuneACCESS and kept in-frame rearrangements with V and J called. Such tables lack part of the clones; where checked against another copy, unresolved V genes explain under half of the gap, and the rest is unexplained. That table supplies the V and J calls and clone size; D and trimming were determined from the DNA. This sample has about 140,000 clones in its table, and more than 75% of those were observed once. The ten top clones hold approximately 10% of the sample.

Unmatched junction bases come to 7, with V trimmed by 6 bases and J by 4 bases. Its CDR3 holds 14 amino acids, cysteine through phenylalanine. The read is trimmed to its CDR3 DNA, 42 bases read in frame from base 1. CDR1 and CDR2, looked up from the germline V gene, are MDHEN and SYDVKM. Samples from volunteer blood donors who had recovered from COVID-19 were contributed by a second Seattle source. Collaborating institutions collected whole blood in K2EDTA tubes following their own protocols. For TCRbeta analysis, collaborator samples were shipped as frozen whole blood, as isolated PBMCs, or as DNA extracted from either sample type. Findings and caveats that apply to the study as a whole: How much clinical and demographic metadata was included differed by source and by participant, and the metadata was provided uncurated.

Note on this clone: No antigen is known for it. Per-nucleotide qualities are absent, and no much larger clonotype sits a single base away.

This clonotype was sampled from a man in his sixties who had recovered from COVID-19. The sequencing sample was made of peripheral blood. The rearrangement joined TRBV28 to TRBJ2-3; TRBD2 fits 7 bases in the junction. The nucleotides read TGTGCCAGCAGCCGCGGGAGTCTTTCAGATACGCAGTATTTT. The resulting protein is CASSRGSLSDTQYF.